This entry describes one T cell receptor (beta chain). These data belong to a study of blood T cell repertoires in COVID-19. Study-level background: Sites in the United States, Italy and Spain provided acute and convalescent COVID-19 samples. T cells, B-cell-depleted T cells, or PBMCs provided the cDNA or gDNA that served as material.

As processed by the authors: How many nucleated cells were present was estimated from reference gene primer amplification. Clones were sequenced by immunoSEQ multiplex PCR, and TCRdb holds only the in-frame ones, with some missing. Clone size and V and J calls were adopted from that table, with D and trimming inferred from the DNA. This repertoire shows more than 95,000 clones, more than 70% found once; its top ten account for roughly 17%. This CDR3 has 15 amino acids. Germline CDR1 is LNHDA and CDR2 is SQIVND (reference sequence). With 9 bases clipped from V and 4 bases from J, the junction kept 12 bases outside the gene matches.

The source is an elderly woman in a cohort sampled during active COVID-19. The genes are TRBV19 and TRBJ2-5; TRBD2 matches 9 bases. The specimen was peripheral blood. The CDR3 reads CASKDSGGLRETQYF. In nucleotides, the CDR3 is TGTGCCAGCAAAGACAGCGGGGGGCTTCGAGAGACCCAGTACTTC.